This is a list of T cell receptor beta chains from one sample in a study of T cells in Graves' hyperthyroidism and ophthalmopathy. TCRdb ran MiXCR on the multiplex PCR reads and lists one entry per CDR3 protein. The data show some 800,000 distinct CDR3 sequences, 38% seen once. Sequencing was performed on blood. These receptors came from a man aged 18 to 35 with Graves' hyperthyroidism. Both conserved end residues are part of each CDR3. Each record gives: V gene, D gene, clone size, J gene, CDR3 DNA, CDR3 protein. D genes are given only for firm matches. Rows give clone size only sometimes, using once, few, many, or a class for an expanded clone.

V: TRBV3-1; D: NA; size: NA; J: TRBJ1-1; DNA: TGTGCCAGCAGCTCGATCGGGAACACTGAAGCTTTCTTT; CDR3: CASSSIGNTEAFF
V: TRBV9; D: NA; size: many; J: TRBJ1-1; DNA: TGTGCCAGCAGCCCTCGGGACAACGTTTGGGCCGAAGCTTTCTTT; CDR3: CASSPRDNVWAEAFF
V: TRBV2; D: TRBD1; size: NA; J: TRBJ1-2; DNA: TGTGCCAGCAGCCCAAGACAGGGTGTCGTTGGCTACACCTTC; CDR3: CASSPRQGVVGYTF
V: TRBV29-1; D: NA; size: once; J: TRBJ1-5; DNA: TGCAGCGTTGCCCCTACCCTAGGCGAGCAGCCCCAGCATTTT; CDR3: CSVAPTLGEQPQHF
V: TRBV5-1; D: NA; size: NA; J: TRBJ2-7; DNA: TGCGCCAGCCTCTGGGCCAAAAAAACCTACGAGCAGTACTTC; CDR3: CASLWAKKTYEQYF
V: TRBV7-9; D: TRBD2; size: few; J: TRBJ2-7; DNA: TGTGCCAGCAGCTTAGGACTAGCGGGCGACCACGAGCAGTACTTC; CDR3: CASSLGLAGDHEQYF
V: TRBV25-1; D: TRBD1; size: NA; J: TRBJ1-6; DNA: TGTGCCAGCAGTTGGGACAGGCTTTCGGGTTCACCCCTCCACTTT; CDR3: CASSWDRLSGSPLHF
V: TRBV7-9; D: NA; size: NA; J: TRBJ1-1; DNA: TGTGCCAGCAGCTTTGAAGGGGCGGACACTGAAGCTTTCTTT; CDR3: CASSFEGADTEAFF
V: TRBV9; D: TRBD1; size: few; J: TRBJ1-4; DNA: TGTGCCAGCAGCGTCACAGGGGGCGTTAGTAATGGTGAAAAACTGTTTTTT; CDR3: CASSVTGGVSNGEKLFF
V: TRBV10-3; D: NA; size: many; J: TRBJ1-1; DNA: TGTGCCATCAGTGAGTCGGTCAGGACCACTGAAGCTTTCTTT; CDR3: CAISESVRTTEAFF
V: TRBV7-2; D: NA; size: NA; J: TRBJ2-7; DNA: TGTGCCAGCAGCTCCGAAGGACGGGGAAGAACCTACGAGCAGTACTTC; CDR3: CASSSEGRGRTYEQYF
V: TRBV9; D: TRBD2; size: NA; J: TRBJ2-3; DNA: TGTGCCAGCAGCCAAACTAGCGGGGGGACGCTAACGCAGTATTTT; CDR3: CASSQTSGGTLTQYF
V: TRBV10-3; D: NA; size: many; J: TRBJ1-1; DNA: TGTGCCATCAGTGAGTCGCAAGTTCGGGCGCGTGAAGCTTTCTTT; CDR3: CAISESQVRAREAFF
V: TRBV7-8; D: TRBD2; size: many; J: TRBJ2-6; DNA: TGTGCCAGCAGCCGTAGGCTAGGACTAGCGCCCACCTCTGGGGCCAACGTCCTGACTTTC; CDR3: CASSRRLGLAPTSGANVLTF
V: TRBV29-1; D: NA; size: few; J: TRBJ2-7; DNA: TGCAGCGTTGCCCACGGGCTGAATTACGAGCAGTACTTC; CDR3: CSVAHGLNYEQYF
V: TRBV5-6; D: TRBD1; size: many; J: TRBJ2-5; DNA: TGTGCCAGCAGCTCGACAGGGAGCGAAGAGACCCAGTACTTC; CDR3: CASSSTGSEETQYF
V: TRBV7-9; D: TRBD2; size: NA; J: TRBJ2-7; DNA: TGTGCCAGCAGTTCGGGACTAGCGGTTTACTACGAGCAGTACTTC; CDR3: CASSSGLAVYYEQYF
V: TRBV7-2; D: TRBD1; size: few; J: TRBJ1-3; DNA: TGTGCCAGCAGCTCCCGGACAGGGGCATCAAACACCATATATTTT; CDR3: CASSSRTGASNTIYF
V: TRBV7-3; D: TRBD1; size: NA; J: TRBJ2-2; DNA: TGTGCCAGCAGCTCACAGGGGGGAGGCGGGGAGCTGTTTTTT; CDR3: CASSSQGGGGELFF
V: TRBV5-5; D: NA; size: NA; J: TRBJ1-1; DNA: TGTGCCAGACTTAGAGGGGGAAGGAGCGGCACTGAAGCTTTCTTT; CDR3: CARLRGGRSGTEAFF
V: TRBV4-1; D: NA; size: NA; J: TRBJ2-5; DNA: TGCGCCAGCAGCCCCGGCGCGCTAGCGCTGGAGACCCAGTACTTC; CDR3: CASSPGALALETQYF
V: TRBV15; D: NA; size: NA; J: TRBJ2-5; DNA: TGTGCCACCAGCAAAGGGGGGGCCTCGTCCCAGTACTTC; CDR3: CATSKGGASSQYF